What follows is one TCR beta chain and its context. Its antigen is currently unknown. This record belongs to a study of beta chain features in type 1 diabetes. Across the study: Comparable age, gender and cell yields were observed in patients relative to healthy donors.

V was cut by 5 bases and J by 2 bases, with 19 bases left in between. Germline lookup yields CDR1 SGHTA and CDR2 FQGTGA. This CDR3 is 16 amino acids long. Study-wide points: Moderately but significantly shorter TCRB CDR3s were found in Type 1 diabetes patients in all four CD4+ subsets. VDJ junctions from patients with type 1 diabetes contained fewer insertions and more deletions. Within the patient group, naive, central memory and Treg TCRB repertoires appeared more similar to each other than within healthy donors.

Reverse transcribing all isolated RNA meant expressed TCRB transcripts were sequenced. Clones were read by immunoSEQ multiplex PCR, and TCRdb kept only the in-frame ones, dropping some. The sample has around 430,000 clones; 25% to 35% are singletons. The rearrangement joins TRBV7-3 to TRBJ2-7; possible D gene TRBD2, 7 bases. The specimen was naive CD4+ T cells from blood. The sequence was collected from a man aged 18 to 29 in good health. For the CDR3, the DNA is TGTGCCAGCAGCCCCACCGCGGGGGCGGATACCTACGAGCAGTACTTC. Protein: CASSPTAGADTYEQYF. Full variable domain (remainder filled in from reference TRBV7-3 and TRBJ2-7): GAGVSQTPSNKVTEKGKYVELRCDPISGHTALYWYRQSLGQGPEFLIYFQGTGAADDSGLPNDRFFAVRPEGSVSTLKIQRTERGDSAVYLCASSPTAGADTYEQYFGPGTRLTVT.